This TCR beta chain was profiled in a study of radiotherapy plus CTLA-4 blockade in lung cancer (dated by TCRdb to 2016 to 2019). With respect to the entire study: Objective responses occurred in roughly 20% of enrolled patients, and about 33% achieved disease control.

The library came from the immunoSEQ multiplex PCR assay. Sourced from immuneACCESS, this table was stored by TCRdb with only in-frame sequences that have V and J called. A share of the clones is absent; for the studies checked, an unresolved V gene accounts for under half, and the remainder has no known explanation. Across this sample there are 51,000 or so clones, with about 88% seen only once. The ten top clones hold 6% to 8.5% of the sample. CDR3 length: 16 amino acids, cysteine to phenylalanine. The entry retains the CDR3 DNA only, 48 bases that are in frame from base 1. The germline V gene gives CDR1 as SGDLS and CDR2 as YYNGEE. At the junction V is shortened by 1 base and J by 4 bases; bases outside the gene matches: 7. The paper's findings and limits, for the study overall: TCR clones derived from tumors expanded in peripheral blood after treatment with radiotherapy and ipilimumab. The strongest predictors of response, as reported, were early dynamic changes in blood T cell clones along with a rise in serum interferon-beta after radiation.

The study evaluated CTLA-4 blockade (ipilimumab) given together with focal radiation therapy in patients who had chemo-refractory metastatic non-small-cell lung cancer. A remark on this clone: This clone's antigen is unknown. The sample holds no much larger clone one base away, and base qualities are not on file.

The chain couples TRBV9 to TRBJ2-5; TRBD1 fits 10 bases in the junction. The sequenced sample was peripheral blood, obtained from a patient treated with radiotherapy plus ipilimumab. The receptor's source is a human donor with non-small cell lung cancer whose response to radiotherapy plus ipilimumab could not be evaluated. The CDR3 reads as follows: CASSVSSRTGGETQYF. At the DNA level, the sequence is TGTGCCAGCAGCGTAAGTTCCCGGACAGGGGGAGAGACCCAGTACTTC.